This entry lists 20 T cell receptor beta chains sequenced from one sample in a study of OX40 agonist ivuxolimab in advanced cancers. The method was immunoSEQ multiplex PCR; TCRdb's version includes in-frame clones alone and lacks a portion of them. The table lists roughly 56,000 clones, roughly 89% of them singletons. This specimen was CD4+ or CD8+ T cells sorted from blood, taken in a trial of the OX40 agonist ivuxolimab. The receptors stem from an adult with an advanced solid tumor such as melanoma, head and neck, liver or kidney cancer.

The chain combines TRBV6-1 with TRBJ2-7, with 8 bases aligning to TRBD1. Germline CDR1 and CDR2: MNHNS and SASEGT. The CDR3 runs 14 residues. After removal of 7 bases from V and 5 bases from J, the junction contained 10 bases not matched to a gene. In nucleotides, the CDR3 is TGTGCCAGCATACCAGGGGGCAGTAGGAACGAGCAGTACTTC. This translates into CASIPGGSRNEQYF.

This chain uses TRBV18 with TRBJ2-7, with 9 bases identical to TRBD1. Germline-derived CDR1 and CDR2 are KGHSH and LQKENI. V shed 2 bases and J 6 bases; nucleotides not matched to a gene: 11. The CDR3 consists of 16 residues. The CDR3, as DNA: TGTGCCAGCTCACCAAAATGGGCGGACAGGGGTGGCGAGCAGTACTTC. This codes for CASSPKWADRGGEQYF.

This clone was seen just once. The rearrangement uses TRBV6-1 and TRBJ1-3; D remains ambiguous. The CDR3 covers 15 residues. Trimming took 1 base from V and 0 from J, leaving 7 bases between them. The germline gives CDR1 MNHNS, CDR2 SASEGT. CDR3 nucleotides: TGTGCCAGCAGTGAAGGGCGGAGCTCTGGAAACACCATATATTTT. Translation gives CASSEGRSSGNTIYF.

The CDR3: CASSRQANYGYTF. CDR3 DNA sequence: TGCGCCAGCAGCAGACAGGCGAACTATGGCTACACCTTC. This sequence joins TRBV10-1 and TRBJ1-2; D perhaps matches TRBD1 (6 bases). Trimming took off 6 bases at V and 2 bases at J, with 10 bases between the two ends. CDR3 length: 13 amino acids. Germline CDR1 is WNHNN and CDR2 is SYGVQD (reference sequence).

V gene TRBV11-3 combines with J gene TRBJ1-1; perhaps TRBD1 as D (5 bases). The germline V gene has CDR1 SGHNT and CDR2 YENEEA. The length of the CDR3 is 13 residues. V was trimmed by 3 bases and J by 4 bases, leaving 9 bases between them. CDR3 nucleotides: TGTGCCAGCAGCTTTAGCAGGGCCACTGAAGCTTTCTTT. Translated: CASSFSRATEAFF. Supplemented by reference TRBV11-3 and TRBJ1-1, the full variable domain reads EAGVVQSPRYKIIEKKQPVAFWCNPISGHNTLYWYLQNLGQGPELLIRYENEEAVDDSQLPKDRFSAERLKGVDSTLKIQPAELGDSAVYLCASSFSRATEAFFGQGTRLTVV.

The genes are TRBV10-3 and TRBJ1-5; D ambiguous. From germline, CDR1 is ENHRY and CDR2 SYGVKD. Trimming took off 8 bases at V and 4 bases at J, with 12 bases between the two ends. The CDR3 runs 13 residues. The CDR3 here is CAIRGIENQPQHF. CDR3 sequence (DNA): TGTGCCATCCGGGGTATCGAGAATCAGCCCCAGCATTTT.

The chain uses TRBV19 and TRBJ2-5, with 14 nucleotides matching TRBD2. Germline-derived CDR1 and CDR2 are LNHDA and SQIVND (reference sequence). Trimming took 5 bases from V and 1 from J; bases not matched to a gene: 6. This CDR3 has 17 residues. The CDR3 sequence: CASSLPGLAGAQETQYF. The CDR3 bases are TGTGCCAGTAGTCTCCCGGGACTAGCGGGAGCCCAAGAGACCCAGTACTTC.

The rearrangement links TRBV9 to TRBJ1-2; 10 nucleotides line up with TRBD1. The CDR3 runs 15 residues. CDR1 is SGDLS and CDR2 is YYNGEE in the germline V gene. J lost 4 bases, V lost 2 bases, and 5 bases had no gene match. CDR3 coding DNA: TGTGCCAGCAGCGTCGGACGGGACAGGGGCTATGGCTACACCTTC. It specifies CASSVGRDRGYGYTF. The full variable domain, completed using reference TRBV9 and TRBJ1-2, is DSGVTQTPKHLITATGQRVTLRCSPRSGDLSVYWYQQSLDQGLQFLIQYYNGEERAKGNILERFSAQQFPDLHSELNLSSLELGDSALYFCASSVGRDRGYGYTFGSGTRLTVV.

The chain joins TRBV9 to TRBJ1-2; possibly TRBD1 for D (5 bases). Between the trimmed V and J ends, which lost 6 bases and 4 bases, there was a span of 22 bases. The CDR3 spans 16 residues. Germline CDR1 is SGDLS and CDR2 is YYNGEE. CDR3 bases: TGTGCCAGCATCCCCTTGGGGGAAAAAGGGCTCTATGGCTACACCTTC. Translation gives CASIPLGEKGLYGYTF.

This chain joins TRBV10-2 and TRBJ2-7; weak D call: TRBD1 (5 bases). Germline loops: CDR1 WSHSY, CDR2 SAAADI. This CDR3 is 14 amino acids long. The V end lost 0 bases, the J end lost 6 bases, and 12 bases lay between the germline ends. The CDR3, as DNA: TGCGCCAGCAGTGAGTCCCCAGGGCAAGGCGAGCAGTACTTC. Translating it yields CASSESPGQGEQYF.

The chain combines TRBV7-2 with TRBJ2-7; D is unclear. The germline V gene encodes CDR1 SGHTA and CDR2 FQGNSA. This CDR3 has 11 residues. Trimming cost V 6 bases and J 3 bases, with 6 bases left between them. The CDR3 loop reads CASRMNYEQYF. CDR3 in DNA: TGTGCCAGCAGGATGAACTACGAGCAGTACTTC.

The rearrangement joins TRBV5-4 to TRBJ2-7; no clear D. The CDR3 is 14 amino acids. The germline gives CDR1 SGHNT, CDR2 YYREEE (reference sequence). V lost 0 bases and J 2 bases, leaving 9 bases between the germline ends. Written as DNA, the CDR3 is TGTGCCAGCAGCTTGGCCGGCCTTCCCTACGAGCAGTACTTC. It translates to CASSLAGLPYEQYF.

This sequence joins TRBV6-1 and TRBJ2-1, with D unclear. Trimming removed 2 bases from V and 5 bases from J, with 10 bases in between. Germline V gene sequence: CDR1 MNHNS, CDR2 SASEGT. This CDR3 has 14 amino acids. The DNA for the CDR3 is TGTGCCAGCAGTGAATTCCGACTTGACAATGAGCAGTTCTTC. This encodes CASSEFRLDNEQFF.

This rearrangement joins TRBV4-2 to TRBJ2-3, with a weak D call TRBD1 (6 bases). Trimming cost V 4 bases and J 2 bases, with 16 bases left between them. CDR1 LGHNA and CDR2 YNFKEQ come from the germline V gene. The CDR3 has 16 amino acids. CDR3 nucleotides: TGTGCCAGCAGCCTAGAGGGTAGGGGGAACACAGATACGCAGTATTTT. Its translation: CASSLEGRGNTDTQYF.

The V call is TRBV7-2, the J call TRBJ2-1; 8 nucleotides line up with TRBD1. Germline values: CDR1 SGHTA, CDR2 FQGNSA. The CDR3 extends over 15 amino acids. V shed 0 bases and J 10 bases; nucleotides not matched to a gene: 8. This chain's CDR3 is CASSLAGQVYREQFF. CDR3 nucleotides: TGTGCCAGCAGCTTAGCGGGACAGGTATACAGGGAGCAGTTCTTC.

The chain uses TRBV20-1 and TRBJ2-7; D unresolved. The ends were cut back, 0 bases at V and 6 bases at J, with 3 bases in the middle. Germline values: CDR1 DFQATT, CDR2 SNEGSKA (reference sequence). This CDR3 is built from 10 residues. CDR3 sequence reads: CSARDPEQYF. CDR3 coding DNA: TGCAGTGCTAGAGATCCCGAGCAGTACTTC.

The CDR3: CASSWGRLNTEAFF. CDR3 DNA sequence: TGTGCCAGCAGCTGGGGACGGTTGAACACTGAAGCTTTCTTT. This chain connects TRBV5-4 to TRBJ1-1; a possible D gene is TRBD1 (5 bases). The CDR3 has 14 residues. Germline V gene data show CDR1 as SGHNT and CDR2 as YYREEE (reference sequence). Trimming took 3 bases from V and 0 from J, leaving 9 bases between them.

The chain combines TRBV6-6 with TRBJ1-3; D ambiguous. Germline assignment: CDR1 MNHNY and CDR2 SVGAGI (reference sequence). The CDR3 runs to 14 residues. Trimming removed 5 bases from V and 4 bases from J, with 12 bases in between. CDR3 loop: CASSDLVRGNTIYF. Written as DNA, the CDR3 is TGTGCCAGCAGTGATCTCGTCAGGGGAAACACCATATATTTT.

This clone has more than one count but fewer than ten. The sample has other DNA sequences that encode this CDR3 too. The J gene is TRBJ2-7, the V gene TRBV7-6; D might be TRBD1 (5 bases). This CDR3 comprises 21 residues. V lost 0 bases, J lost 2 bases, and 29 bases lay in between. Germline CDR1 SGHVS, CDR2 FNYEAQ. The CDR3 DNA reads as TGTGCCAGCAGCTTAGCGGTCCGTTGGGGAACGCAGGGTCTAGAGCCCTACGAGCAGTACTTC. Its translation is CASSLAVRWGTQGLEPYEQYF.

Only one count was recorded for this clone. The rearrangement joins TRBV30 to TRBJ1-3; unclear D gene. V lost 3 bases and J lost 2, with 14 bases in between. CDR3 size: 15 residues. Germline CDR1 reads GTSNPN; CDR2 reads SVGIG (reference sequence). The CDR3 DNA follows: TGTGCCTGGAGCCCCGGGTACAGTGCTGGAAACACCATATATTTT. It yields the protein CAWSPGYSAGNTIYF.